Listed below are T cell receptor beta chains from one sample, sequenced in a study of cytomegalovirus exposure and HLA in healthy donors. Some clones are missing from TCRdb's copy, which holds only in-frame ones; the method was immunoSEQ multiplex PCR. The top ten hold approximately 6.8% of the sample, which has about 47,000 clones, less than 75% seen once. The sequencing input was PBMCs. The source of these receptors is a man aged 25-45 years in good health and CMV-seronegative. Each CDR3 is given with its conserved first and last residue. A D gene is named only where the DNA matches it firmly. Clone size, where shown, is once, few, many, or a class for clones that have expanded.

j_gene: TRBJ2-5
abundance: -
v_gene: TRBV30
d_gene: TRBD2
CDR3nt: TGTGCCTGGACCGGGACTAGACCAGAGACCCAGTACTTC
CDR3aa: CAWTGTRPETQYF

j_gene: TRBJ2-7
abundance: -
v_gene: TRBV30
d_gene: TRBD1
CDR3nt: TGTGCCTGGGGACAGGGGGCTCACGAGCAGTACTTC
CDR3aa: CAWGQGAHEQYF

j_gene: TRBJ2-1
abundance: -
v_gene: TRBV7-2
d_gene: TRBD2
CDR3nt: TGTGCCAGCAGTGTAGCGGGGAACTCCTACAATGAGCAGTTCTTC
CDR3aa: CASSVAGNSYNEQFF

j_gene: TRBJ1-2
abundance: -
v_gene: TRBV7-9
d_gene: -
CDR3nt: TGTGCCAGCAGCAAACGGGGGGGATCCTATGGCTACACCTTC
CDR3aa: CASSKRGGSYGYTF

j_gene: TRBJ2-7
abundance: medium-sized
v_gene: TRBV5-1
d_gene: -
CDR3nt: TGCGCCAGCAGCTTCCTCGCGGGGAGTAGCTACGAGCAGTACTTC
CDR3aa: CASSFLAGSSYEQYF

j_gene: TRBJ1-2
abundance: -
v_gene: TRBV19
d_gene: -
CDR3nt: TGTGCCAGTAGCCCACAGGGCGGTCAGAGCTATGGCTACACCTTC
CDR3aa: CASSPQGGQSYGYTF

j_gene: TRBJ2-5
abundance: once
v_gene: TRBV5-4
d_gene: -
CDR3nt: TGTGCCAGCAGCTTGGCGCCTAGTGGCGAGACCCAGTACTTC
CDR3aa: CASSLAPSGETQYF

j_gene: TRBJ2-1
abundance: -
v_gene: TRBV5-4
d_gene: -
CDR3nt: TGTGCCAGCAGCTTGGAGCTTGTGAGCTCCTACAATGAGCAGTTCTTC
CDR3aa: CASSLELVSSYNEQFF

j_gene: TRBJ2-3
abundance: -
v_gene: TRBV30
d_gene: TRBD1
CDR3nt: TGTGCCTGGAGTTACCCCGGGACAGGGGGAGATACGCAGTATTTT
CDR3aa: CAWSYPGTGGDTQYF

j_gene: TRBJ1-5
abundance: once
v_gene: TRBV11-3
d_gene: TRBD1
CDR3nt: TGTGCCAGCAGCTTAAATCAGGGACAGGGCCCCCAGCCCCAGCATTTT
CDR3aa: CASSLNQGQGPQPQHF